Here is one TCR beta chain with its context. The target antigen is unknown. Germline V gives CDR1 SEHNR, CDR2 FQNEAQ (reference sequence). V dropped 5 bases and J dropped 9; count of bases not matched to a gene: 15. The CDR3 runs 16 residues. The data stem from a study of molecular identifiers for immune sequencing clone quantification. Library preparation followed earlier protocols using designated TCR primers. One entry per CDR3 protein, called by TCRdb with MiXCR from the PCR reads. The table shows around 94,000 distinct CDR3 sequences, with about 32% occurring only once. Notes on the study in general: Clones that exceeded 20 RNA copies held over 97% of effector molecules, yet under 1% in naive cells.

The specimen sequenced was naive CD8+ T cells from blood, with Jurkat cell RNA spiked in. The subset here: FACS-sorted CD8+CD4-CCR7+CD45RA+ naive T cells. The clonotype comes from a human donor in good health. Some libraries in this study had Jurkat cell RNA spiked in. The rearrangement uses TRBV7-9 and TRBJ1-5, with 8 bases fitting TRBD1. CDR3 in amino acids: CASSQGAGGVGLPQHF. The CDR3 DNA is TGTGCCAGCAGCCAAGGGGCAGGGGGCGTCGGGCTGCCCCAGCATTTT.